The entry below gives a single T cell receptor (beta chain) sequence along with its context. Its antigen remains unidentified. Primers: 60 V beta forward and 13 J beta reverse. Clones were read by immunoSEQ multiplex PCR, and TCRdb kept only the in-frame ones, dropping some. Among more than 75,000 clones listed, roughly 87% were seen once. Germline V gene sequence: CDR1 SGHRS, CDR2 YFSETQ. The V end lost 0 bases, the J end lost 1 base, and 8 bases lay between the germline ends. The CDR3 runs 15 residues. The sample's time point: after dendritic cell vaccination, including at tumor progression/relapse. This sample is drawn from a study of glioma-infiltrating T cells after dendritic cell vaccination. Study in general: Between the early 2000s and the early 2010s, patients got autologous tumor lysate-pulsed dendritic cell vaccines. The study, taken as a whole, reports: Longer survival after dendritic cell vaccination followed higher pretreatment TIL content.

The chain uses TRBV5-1 and TRBJ2-1; D may be TRBD2 (5 bases). The origin of this receptor is a human donor with glioblastoma. Specimen: blood, collected after dendritic cell vaccination. The CDR3 bases are TGCGCCAGCAGCTTGGGGACGGGATCCTACAATGAGCAGTTCTTC. Its translation: CASSLGTGSYNEQFF.